This entry features one TCR beta chain sequence. Its antigen is not yet known. There are no base qualities to consult, and no much larger clone falls within one base. This entry belongs to a study of blood T cells in healthy people across ages (dated by TCRdb to the mid-2010s). Study-wide context: In model experiments, template switching captured about one uniquely barcoded TCR beta cDNA molecule for every two T cells. The study measured age-related changes in TCR beta repertoire diversity using deep sequencing normalized with unique cDNA molecular identifiers. Four age groups were formed from the donors: young (average approximately 17 years), middle-aged (approximately 40), aged (approximately 60) and long-lived (about 75). Using the same blood draw, the study looked at two additional independent replicas of 1 million unique cDNA reads for two donors, one aged 18 to 30 and the other aged 80 or older. Overall results and qualifications from the work: Compared with the aged group, the long-lived group had more naive CD4+ T cells, fewer expanded clones and increased TCR diversity, suggesting age selection. Because profiling used bulk unsorted PBMCs, naive and antigen-experienced compartments could not be compared conclusively. Observed TCR beta diversity correlated strongly with the percentage of naive T cells measured by flow cytometry. Because donor CMV infection status was unknown, age-related changes in expanded clonotypes were potentially confounded. As age increased, observed TCR beta diversity per million T cells dropped in a roughly linear way, and a significant reduction was already evident by age around 41. Estimates of total diversity based on one million sequenced T cells were considered lower bounds and underestimates.

From a lookup of the germline V gene, CDR1 and CDR2 are SGHAT and FQNNGV. The junction shows trimming of 3 bases on V and 0 bases on J, plus 8 bases between the germline ends. Counted from cysteine to phenylalanine, this CDR3 has 14 amino acids. The kept DNA is CDR3 alone, 42 bases in frame from the first base. Libraries were constructed by 5' RACE. Sequencing instrument: Illumina HiSeq 2500. The second PCR ran for roughly 6 to 11 cycles and used a J-beta primer mix along with a sample-barcoded 5' primer. A template-switch 5' adaptor carrying 12 random nucleotides introduced a unique molecular identifier onto each TCR beta cDNA molecule. At least 2.5 million CDR3-containing paired-end reads were obtained from each sample. First-strand cDNA was synthesized from all RNA with the Mint cDNA synthesis kit, primed by a TRBC-specific oligonucleotide. All cDNA was treated with uracil-DNA glycosylase and then went through a first 18-cycle PCR with the universal primers M1SS and BC2_uni_R. The paper's processing steps were these. For normalization, 1 million high-quality reads were randomly selected from each sample, with every read carrying a distinct molecular identifier. Instead of being binned into consensus sequences, reads that shared molecular identifiers were thrown out. MiTCR, run with a Q25 quality threshold and the strictest error-elimination algorithm, handled CDR3 identification, clonotype clustering and error correction. A nonparametric unseen species model with Euler transformation was used to estimate lower-bound total TCR beta diversity. TCRdb handled the public reads itself, with Q25 trimming in fastp and clone calling in MiXCR, and kept productive beta chains. Rows matching on CDR3 protein sequence are summarized as one entry with the most common DNA and genes. V and J calls and clone size were set by TCRdb, not the authors. The sample profile shows hundreds of thousands of distinct CDR3 sequences; less than 25% of them were found once. The ten largest clonotypes hold just over 8.5% of the sample.

Donors were 35 to 40 systemically healthy Caucasian individuals from Russia aged roughly 6 to 90 years. Each donor gave about 11 milliliters of peripheral blood, drawn into EDTA-treated Vacutainer tubes. PBMCs were isolated by Ficoll-Paque density-gradient centrifugation, with at least 7 million obtained per sample. Total RNA was extracted from PBMCs with Trizol reagent, with at least 5.5 micrograms obtained per sample. For every donor, an aliquot of PBMCs went through flow cytometry to measure the percentages of naive CD45RAhigh/CD27high T cells. These same data were also listed under a study on T cells of mothers and their children. As noted in the second study: Nine systemically healthy Caucasian individuals, comprising three mothers and their six children, were included as donors. cDNA synthesis consumed the entire amount of extracted RNA, loaded at roughly 1.5 ug RNA in each 15 ul reaction. In the second PCR, the M1S primer added sample barcodes and 2-4 random nucleotides. Over 8.5 million TCR beta CDR3 reads were obtained for each mother, and 2.7 million or so reads were obtained for each child. Thymic selection similarly shapes TCR recombination output in related and unrelated pairs, with minor effect from inherited differences. Related mother-child pairs always showed normalized repertoire overlap that was slightly higher than in unrelated mother-child pairs, though the difference was never significant. Persistent microchimeric T cell clones were not detected, at a sensitivity of 85 to 100 clones per million clonotypes. Deep NGS was used in the study to compare the TCR beta repertoires of mothers and children and to look for features that separate related mother-child pairs from unrelated individuals. On average, the children were about 12 +/- 4 years old, while the mothers were about 37 +/- 4 years old. Libraries were sequenced on Illumina HiSeq 2000 with 100+100 nt paired-end reads after adapter ligation with NEBNext reagents. To prevent cross-contamination, the mother and child libraries were prepared one month apart and sequenced in separate runs. Between about 500,000 and 2,100,000 distinct TCR beta clonotypes were identified per donor. Naive TCR beta clonotypes were estimated from low-frequency clonotypes matched to each donor's FACS-determined naive share, without sorting.

The source is a boy younger than 18 in good health. The chain employs TRBV11-2 and TRBJ1-1, with an unclear D gene assignment. Input material: blood. CDR3 sequence: CASSLEDVNTEAFF. In nucleotides, the sequence is TGTGCCAGCAGCTTGGAAGACGTGAACACTGAAGCTTTCTTT.